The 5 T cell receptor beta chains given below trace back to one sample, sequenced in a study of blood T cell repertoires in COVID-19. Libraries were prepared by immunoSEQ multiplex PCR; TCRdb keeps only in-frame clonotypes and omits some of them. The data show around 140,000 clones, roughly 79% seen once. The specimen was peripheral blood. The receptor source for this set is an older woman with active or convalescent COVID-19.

The CDR3, as DNA: TGTGCCACCAGCAGAAGTAGACTAGCGGGGCCCTACAATGAGCAGTTCTTC. Protein sequence: CATSRSRLAGPYNEQFF. The chain uses TRBV15 and TRBJ2-1; 11 nucleotides align to TRBD2. The CDR3 consists of 17 residues. Losses at the gene ends were 2 bases for V and 2 bases for J; bases not matched to a gene: 5. Germline V gives CDR1 LNHNV, CDR2 YYDKDF (reference sequence).

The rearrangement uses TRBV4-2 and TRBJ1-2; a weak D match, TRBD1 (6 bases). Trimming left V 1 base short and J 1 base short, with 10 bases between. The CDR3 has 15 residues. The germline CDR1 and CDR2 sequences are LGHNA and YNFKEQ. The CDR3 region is CASSQVPGVNYGYTF. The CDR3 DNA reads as TGTGCCAGCAGCCAAGTACCAGGGGTTAACTATGGCTACACCTTC.

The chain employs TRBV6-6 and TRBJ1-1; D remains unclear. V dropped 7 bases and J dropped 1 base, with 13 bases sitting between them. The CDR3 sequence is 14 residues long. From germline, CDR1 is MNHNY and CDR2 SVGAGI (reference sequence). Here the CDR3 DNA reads TGTGCCAGCATCCTTCGGGAGAGGAACACTGAAGCTTTCTTT. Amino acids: CASILRERNTEAFF.

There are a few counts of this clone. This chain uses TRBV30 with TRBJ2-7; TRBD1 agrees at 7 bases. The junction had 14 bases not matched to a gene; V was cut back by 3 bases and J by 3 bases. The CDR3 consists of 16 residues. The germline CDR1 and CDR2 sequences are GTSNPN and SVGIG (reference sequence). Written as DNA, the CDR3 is TGTGCCTGGAGCCCAACCATCGGACAGGAAATCTACGAGCAGTACTTC. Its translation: CAWSPTIGQEIYEQYF.

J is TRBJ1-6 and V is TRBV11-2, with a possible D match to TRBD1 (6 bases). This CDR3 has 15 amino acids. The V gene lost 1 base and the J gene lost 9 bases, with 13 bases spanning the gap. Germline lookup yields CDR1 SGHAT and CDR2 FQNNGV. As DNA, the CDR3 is TGTGCCAGCAGCTTAGCATGGGGGCAGGCTTCACCCCTCCACTTT. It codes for CASSLAWGQASPLHF.